This T cell receptor beta chain was obtained from a study of T cells and copy number aberrations in small-cell lung cancer (dated by TCRdb to the early 2020s). Regarding the research as a whole: TCR repertoire sequencing was paired with whole-exome sequencing of the same tumor regions to relate T cell metrics to mutations and copy number aberrations. Tumor TCR data were available for some 16 patients, and approximately 15 patients had TCR data from both tumor and normal tissue. Paper-wide results and their limitations: Lower T-cell density, richness and clonality were observed in tumors than in adjacent lung tissue, although the difference in density was not significant. All specimens consisted of formalin-fixed paraffin-embedded tissue, which is known to introduce sequencing artifacts. The study was limited by a small sample size because surgical resection is uncommon in small-cell lung cancer, and validation of the findings is required.

V is reduced by 0 bases and J by 3 bases, leaving a spacing of 13 bases between them. From a lookup of the germline V gene, CDR1 and CDR2 are MGHRA and YSYEKL. The CDR3, cysteine through phenylalanine, is 16 amino acids long. Only CDR3 DNA remains: 48 bases, in frame from the first base. The immunoSEQ hsTCRB Kit, with multiplexed V- and J-gene primers, was used to amplify TCR-beta CDR3 regions from genomic DNA. Unique DNA barcodes were added in a second PCR, and samples were pooled together with a negative and a positive control. Pooled TCR-beta libraries were sequenced on an Illumina MiSeq with a 150-cycle paired-end protocol. Regarding the original processing steps: Raw sequencing data were processed by Adaptive Biotechnologies into a report with normalized, annotated TCR-beta repertoires. T-cell density was calculated by normalizing TCR-beta templates to usable DNA, with usable DNA estimated through amplification of housekeeping genes. Richness counted unique rearrangements, and clonality was defined as 1 minus Pielou's evenness. TCRdb carries this immuneACCESS record with in-frame sequences only. Its versions omit some clonotypes, under half of them owing to an unresolved V gene in the studies checked, with the rest unexplained. V, J and clone size reflect that table, while D and trimming were determined from the DNA. The sample table holds 2,400 or so clones, of which 82% were seen once. The ten largest clones represent more than 9% of the sample.

The donors were limited-stage small-cell lung cancer patients who had surgical resection in Hangzhou, China, between the late 2000s and the early 2020s. Every donor went straight to surgery with no preoperative chemotherapy or radiotherapy, and no donor was given immunotherapy either before or after surgery. All 19 patients in the sequenced cohort were smokers or heavy second-hand smokers. Adjacent normal lung was collected at least 2 cm from the tumor margin and was morphologically confirmed by two pathologists to be free of malignant cells. Multi-region TCR-beta sequencing of resected limited-stage small-cell lung cancers and of tumor-adjacent lung tissue was performed to characterize T cell repertoire heterogeneity. The AllPrep DNA/RNA FFPE Kit (Qiagen) was used to extract genomic DNA from the FFPE tissue. With respect to this clone: Its antigen is not yet known. It has no much larger one-base neighbor in the sample; base qualities were not kept.

Recombination connected TRBV4-1 to TRBJ2-3; perhaps TRBD1 is the D gene, with 6 bases matching. The sequenced material came from normal tissue next to the tumor. The receptor was isolated from a man in his sixties or seventies with small cell lung cancer. The CDR3 here reads CASSQDQGMGTDTQYF. The sequence in DNA is TGCGCCAGCAGCCAAGACCAGGGGATGGGAACAGATACGCAGTATTTT.